Sequencing of this T cell receptor (beta chain) was carried out in a study of T-cell memory formation after mild COVID-19. About the research overall: For the most part, TCR clusters were specific to one donor.

One entry per CDR3 protein results from TCRdb running MiXCR on the 5' RACE reads. This sample has hundreds of thousands of distinct CDR3 sequences, with roughly 15% found just once. The germline CDR1 and CDR2 sequences are WSHSY and SAAADI. The CDR3 runs 15 residues. V was pared by 6 bases and J by 4 bases, with 8 bases of the junction left unmatched. This clonotype was counted ten times or more. The chain uses TRBV10-2 and TRBJ2-5; 10 nucleotides agree with TRBD1. Sequenced sample: PBMCs or a T cell subset sorted from them (not recorded which). The clonotype originates from a man between 18 and 29 years old who had mild COVID-19 (a few samples of this study predate the infection). Cell type and time point are not known. The CDR3 DNA is TGCGCCAGCAGCGACAGGGACAGGGGAGGAGAGACCCAGTACTTC. It yields the protein CASSDRDRGGETQYF.